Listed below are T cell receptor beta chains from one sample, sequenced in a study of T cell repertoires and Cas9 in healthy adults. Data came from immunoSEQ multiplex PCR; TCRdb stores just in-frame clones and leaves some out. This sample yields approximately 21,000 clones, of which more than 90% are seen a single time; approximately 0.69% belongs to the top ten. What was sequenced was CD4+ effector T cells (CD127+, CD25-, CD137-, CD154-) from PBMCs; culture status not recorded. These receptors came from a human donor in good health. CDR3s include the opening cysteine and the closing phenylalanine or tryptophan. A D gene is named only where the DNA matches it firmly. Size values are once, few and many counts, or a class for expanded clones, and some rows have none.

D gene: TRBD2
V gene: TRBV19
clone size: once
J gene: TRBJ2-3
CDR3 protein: CASSRVGEGDTQYF
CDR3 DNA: TGTGCCAGTAGCCGAGTCGGGGAGGGGGATACGCAGTATTTT

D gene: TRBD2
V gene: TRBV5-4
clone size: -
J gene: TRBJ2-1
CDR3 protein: CASSQFSGGTYNEQFF
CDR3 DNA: TGTGCCAGCAGCCAATTTAGCGGGGGCACCTACAATGAGCAGTTCTTC

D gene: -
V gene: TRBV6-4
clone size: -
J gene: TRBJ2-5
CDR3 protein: CASSVPREETQYF
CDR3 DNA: TGTGCCAGCAGTGTTCCCCGGGAGGAGACCCAGTACTTC

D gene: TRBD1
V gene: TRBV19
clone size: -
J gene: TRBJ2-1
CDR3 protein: CASSGTGGGEQFF
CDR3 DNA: TGTGCCAGTAGTGGAACAGGGGGCGGTGAGCAGTTCTTC

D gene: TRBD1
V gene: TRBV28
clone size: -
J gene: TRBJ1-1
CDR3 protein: CAALRQGNTEAFF
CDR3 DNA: TGTGCCGCGCTCAGACAGGGGAACACTGAAGCTTTCTTT

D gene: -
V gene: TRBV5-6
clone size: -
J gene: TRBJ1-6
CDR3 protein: CASSLGQDIISPLHF
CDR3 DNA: TGTGCCAGCAGCTTGGGACAGGATATCATTTCACCCCTCCACTTT

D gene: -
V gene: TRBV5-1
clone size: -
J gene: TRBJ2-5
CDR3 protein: CASSLQEAAETQYF
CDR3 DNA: TGCGCCAGCAGCTTACAGGAGGCCGCAGAGACCCAGTACTTC

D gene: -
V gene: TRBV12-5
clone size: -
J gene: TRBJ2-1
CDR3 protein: CASGLGQPGPIFNEQFF
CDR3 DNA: TGTGCTAGTGGTTTGGGACAACCGGGTCCGATATTCAATGAGCAGTTCTTC

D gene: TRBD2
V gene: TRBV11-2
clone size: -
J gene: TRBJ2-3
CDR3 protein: CASSLEGLAGGQDTQYF
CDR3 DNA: TGTGCCAGCAGCTTAGAGGGGCTAGCGGGGGGGCAAGATACGCAGTATTTT

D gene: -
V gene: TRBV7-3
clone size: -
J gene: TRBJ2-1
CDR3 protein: CASSPRDSRARDEQFF
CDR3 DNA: TGTGCCAGCAGCCCCCGGGACTCCCGAGCGAGGGATGAGCAGTTCTTC

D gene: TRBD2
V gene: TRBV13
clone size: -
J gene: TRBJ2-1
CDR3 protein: CASSSTSGGPYNEQFF
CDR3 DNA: TGTGCCAGCAGCTCGACTAGCGGGGGGCCATACAATGAGCAGTTCTTC

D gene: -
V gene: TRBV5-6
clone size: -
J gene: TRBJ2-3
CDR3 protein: CASSFLLGRTDTQYF
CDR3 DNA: TGTGCCAGCAGCTTTCTCCTTGGTCGCACAGATACGCAGTATTTT

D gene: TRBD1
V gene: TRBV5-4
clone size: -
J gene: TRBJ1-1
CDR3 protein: CASSLKQGVVTEAFF
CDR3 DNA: TGTGCCAGCAGCTTAAAACAGGGGGTTGTCACCGAAGCTTTCTTT

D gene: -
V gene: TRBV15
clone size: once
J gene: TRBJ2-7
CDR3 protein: CATNRDGPEQYF
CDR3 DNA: TGTGCCACCAACAGAGATGGTCCGGAGCAGTACTTC

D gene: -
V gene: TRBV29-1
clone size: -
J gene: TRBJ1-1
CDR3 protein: CSVEPSMNTEAFF
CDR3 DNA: TGCAGCGTTGAGCCGTCCATGAACACTGAAGCTTTCTTT

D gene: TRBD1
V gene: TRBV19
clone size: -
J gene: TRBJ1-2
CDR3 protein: CASSTETGRSYGYTF
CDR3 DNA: TGTGCCAGTAGTACCGAGACAGGGAGGAGCTATGGCTACACCTTC

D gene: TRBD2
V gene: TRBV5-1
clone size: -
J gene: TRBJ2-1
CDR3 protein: CASSSRGGNNEQFF
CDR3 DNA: TGCGCCAGCAGCTCCCGGGGGGGTAACAATGAGCAGTTCTTC

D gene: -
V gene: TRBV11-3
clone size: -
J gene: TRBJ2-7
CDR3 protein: CASSLPRSSKEQYF
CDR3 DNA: TGTGCCAGCAGCTTACCACGTTCTTCGAAAGAGCAGTACTTC

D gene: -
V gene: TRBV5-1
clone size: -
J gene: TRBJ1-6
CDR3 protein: CASSLARGEGENSPLHF
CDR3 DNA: TGCGCCAGCAGCTTGGCCCGGGGCGAGGGCGAGAATTCACCCCTCCACTTT

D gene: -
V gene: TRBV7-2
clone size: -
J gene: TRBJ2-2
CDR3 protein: CASSHYPPNTGELFF
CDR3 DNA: TGTGCCAGCAGCCATTACCCTCCGAACACCGGGGAGCTGTTTTTT

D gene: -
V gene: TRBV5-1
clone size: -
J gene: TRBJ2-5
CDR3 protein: CASSLGGLARETQYF
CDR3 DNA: TGCGCCAGCAGCTTGGGGGGACTTGCCCGGGAGACCCAGTACTTC

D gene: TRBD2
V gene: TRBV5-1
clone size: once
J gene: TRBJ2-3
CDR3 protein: CASSTRLAGSTDTQYF
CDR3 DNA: TGCGCCAGCAGCACGAGACTAGCGGGGAGCACAGATACGCAGTATTTT

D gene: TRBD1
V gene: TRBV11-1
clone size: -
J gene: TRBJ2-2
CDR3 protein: CASSFGQGATGELFF
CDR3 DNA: TGTGCCAGCAGCTTTGGACAGGGGGCGACCGGGGAGCTGTTTTTT

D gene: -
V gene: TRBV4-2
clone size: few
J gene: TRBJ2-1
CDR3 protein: CASSQHREPYNEQFF
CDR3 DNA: TGTGCCAGCAGCCAGCACAGGGAGCCTTACAATGAGCAGTTCTTC

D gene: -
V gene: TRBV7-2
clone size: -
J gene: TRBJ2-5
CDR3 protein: CASSLASGTWETQYF
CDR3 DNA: TGTGCCAGCAGCTTAGCGTCAGGGACTTGGGAGACCCAGTACTTC

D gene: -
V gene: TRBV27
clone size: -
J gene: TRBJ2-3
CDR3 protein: CASSWGVPWTDTQYF
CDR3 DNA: TGTGCCAGCAGTTGGGGGGTTCCATGGACAGATACGCAGTATTTT

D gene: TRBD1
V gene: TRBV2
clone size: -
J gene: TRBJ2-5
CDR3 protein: CASTQNDRGAQYF
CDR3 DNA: TGTGCCAGCACCCAAAACGACAGGGGCGCCCAGTACTTC

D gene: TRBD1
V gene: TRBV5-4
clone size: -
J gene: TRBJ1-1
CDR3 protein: CASRVAQGAADTEAFF
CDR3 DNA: TGTGCCAGCAGAGTCGCACAGGGGGCTGCGGACACTGAAGCTTTCTTT

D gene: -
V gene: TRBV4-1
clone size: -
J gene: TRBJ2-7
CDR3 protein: CASSKDRELSYEQYF
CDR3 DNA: TGCGCCAGCAGCAAAGACCGGGAACTATCCTACGAGCAGTACTTC

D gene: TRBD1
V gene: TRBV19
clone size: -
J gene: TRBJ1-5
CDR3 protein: CASAWTGGNQPQHF
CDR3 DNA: TGTGCCAGTGCCTGGACAGGGGGTAATCAGCCCCAGCATTTT

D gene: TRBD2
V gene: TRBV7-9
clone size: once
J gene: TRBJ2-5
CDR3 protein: CASSKLAEETQYF
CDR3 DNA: TGTGCCAGCAGCAAGCTAGCGGAAGAGACCCAGTACTTC

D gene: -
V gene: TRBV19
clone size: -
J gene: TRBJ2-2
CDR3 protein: CASSIGNTGELFF
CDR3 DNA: TGTGCCAGTAGTATAGGAAATACCGGGGAGCTGTTTTTT

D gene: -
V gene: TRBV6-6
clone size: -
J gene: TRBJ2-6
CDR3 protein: CASSQALGANVLTF
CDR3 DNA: TGTGCCAGCAGTCAGGCACTTGGGGCCAACGTCCTGACTTTC

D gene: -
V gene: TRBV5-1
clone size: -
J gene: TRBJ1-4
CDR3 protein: CASKRAGGGEKLFF
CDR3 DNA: TGCGCCAGCAAAAGGGCCGGGGGAGGTGAAAAACTGTTTTTT

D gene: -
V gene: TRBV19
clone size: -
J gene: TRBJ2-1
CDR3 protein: CASSIRVGQNNEQFF
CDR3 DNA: TGTGCCAGTAGTATTAGGGTGGGGCAGAACAATGAGCAGTTCTTC

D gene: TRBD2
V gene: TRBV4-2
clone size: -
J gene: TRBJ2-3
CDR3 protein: CASSQEMTSGGADTQYF
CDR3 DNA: TGTGCCAGCAGCCAAGAAATGACTAGCGGGGGGGCAGATACGCAGTATTTT

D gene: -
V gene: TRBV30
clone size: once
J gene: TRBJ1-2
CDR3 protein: CASGQRTNYGYTF
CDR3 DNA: TGTGCCTCCGGACAGCGCACTAACTATGGCTACACCTTC

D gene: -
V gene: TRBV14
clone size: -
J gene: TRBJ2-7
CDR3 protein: CASSQDPRWEPYEQYF
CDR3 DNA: TGTGCCAGCAGCCAAGATCCGCGATGGGAACCCTACGAGCAGTACTTC

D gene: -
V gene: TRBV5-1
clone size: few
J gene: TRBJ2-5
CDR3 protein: CASSHRPGGGENQETQYF
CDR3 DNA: TGCGCCAGCAGCCATCGTCCTGGTGGCGGGGAGAACCAAGAGACCCAGTACTTC

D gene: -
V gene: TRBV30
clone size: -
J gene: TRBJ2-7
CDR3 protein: CAWSVAIYYEQYF
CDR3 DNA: TGTGCCTGGAGTGTAGCCATTTACTACGAGCAGTACTTC

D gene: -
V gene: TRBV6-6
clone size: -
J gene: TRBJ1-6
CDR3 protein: CASSRGGNNSPLHF
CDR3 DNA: TGTGCCAGCAGCCGTGGGGGAAATAATTCACCCCTCCACTTT

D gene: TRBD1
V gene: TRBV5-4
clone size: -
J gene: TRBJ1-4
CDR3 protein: CASSSKTGGDEKLFF
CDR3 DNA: TGTGCCAGCAGCTCGAAGACAGGGGGAGATGAAAAACTGTTTTTT

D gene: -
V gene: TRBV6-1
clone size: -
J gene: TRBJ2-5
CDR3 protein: CASSATQGFPNQETQYF
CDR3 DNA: TGTGCCAGCAGTGCAACCCAGGGGTTCCCCAACCAAGAGACCCAGTACTTC

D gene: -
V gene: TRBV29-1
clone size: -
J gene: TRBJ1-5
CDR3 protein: CSVGPNPQHF
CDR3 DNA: TGCAGCGTTGGACCGAACCCCCAGCATTTT

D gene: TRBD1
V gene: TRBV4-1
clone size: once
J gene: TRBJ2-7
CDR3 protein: CASSHPGTGREQYF
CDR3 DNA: TGCGCCAGCAGCCACCCCGGGACAGGCAGAGAGCAGTACTTC

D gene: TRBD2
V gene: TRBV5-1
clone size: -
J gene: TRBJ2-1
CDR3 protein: CASSLDRLAGYNEQFF
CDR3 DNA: TGCGCCAGCAGCTTGGATCGGCTAGCGGGCTACAATGAGCAGTTCTTC

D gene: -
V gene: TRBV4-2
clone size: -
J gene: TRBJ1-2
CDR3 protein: CASSHNQGGRGYTF
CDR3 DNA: TGTGCCAGCAGCCACAACCAGGGAGGCCGTGGCTACACCTTC

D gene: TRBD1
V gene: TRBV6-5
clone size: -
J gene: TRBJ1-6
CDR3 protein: CASVDTGGSPLHF
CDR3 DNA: TGTGCCAGCGTAGATACAGGGGGATCACCCCTCCACTTT

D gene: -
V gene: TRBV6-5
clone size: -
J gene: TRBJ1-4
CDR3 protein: CASSYRSQNEKLFF
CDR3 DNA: TGTGCCAGCAGTTACAGAAGTCAGAATGAAAAACTGTTTTTT

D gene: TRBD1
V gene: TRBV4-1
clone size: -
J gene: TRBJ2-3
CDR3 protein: CASSQDGPGQGRDTQYF
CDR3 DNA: TGCGCCAGCAGCCAAGATGGACCGGGACAGGGGCGGGATACGCAGTATTTT